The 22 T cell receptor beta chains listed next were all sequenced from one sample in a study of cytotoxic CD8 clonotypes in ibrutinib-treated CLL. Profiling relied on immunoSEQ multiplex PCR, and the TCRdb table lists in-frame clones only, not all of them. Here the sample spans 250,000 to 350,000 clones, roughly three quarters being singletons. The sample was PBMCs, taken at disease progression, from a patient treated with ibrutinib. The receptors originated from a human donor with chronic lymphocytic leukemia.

Here the CDR3 reads CASSFLQGSYEQYF. The DNA for the CDR3 is TGTGCCAGCAGTTTCTTACAGGGGAGCTACGAGCAGTACTTC. The rearrangement links TRBV28 to TRBJ2-7, with 7 bases lining up with TRBD1. The length of the CDR3 is 14 residues. V shed 3 bases, J shed 3 bases, and the junction held 5 bases outside the gene matches. Germline CDR1 MDHEN, CDR2 SYDVKM.

The CDR3 loop is CASSSGSGGETQYF. Written as DNA, the CDR3 is TGCGCCAGCAGCTCCGGATCCGGAGGGGAGACCCAGTACTTC. The chain is built from TRBV5-1 and TRBJ2-5, with D perhaps TRBD2 (6 bases). Trimming took off 3 bases at V and 5 bases at J, with 14 bases between the two ends. The CDR3 runs 14 residues. Per the germline V gene, CDR1 is SGHRS and CDR2 is YFSETQ.

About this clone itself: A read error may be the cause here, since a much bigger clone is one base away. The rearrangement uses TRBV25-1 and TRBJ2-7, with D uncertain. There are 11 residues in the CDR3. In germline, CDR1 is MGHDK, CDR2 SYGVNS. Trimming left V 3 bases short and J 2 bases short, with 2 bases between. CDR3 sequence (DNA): TGTGCCAGCAGTGAGGCCTACGAGCAGTACTTC. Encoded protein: CASSEAYEQYF.

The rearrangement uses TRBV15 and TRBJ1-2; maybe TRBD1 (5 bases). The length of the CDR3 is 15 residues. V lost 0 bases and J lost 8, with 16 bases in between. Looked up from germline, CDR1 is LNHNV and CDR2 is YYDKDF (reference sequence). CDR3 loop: CATSREPRDLDGYTF. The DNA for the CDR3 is TGTGCCACCAGCAGAGAGCCGAGGGACCTCGACGGCTACACCTTC.

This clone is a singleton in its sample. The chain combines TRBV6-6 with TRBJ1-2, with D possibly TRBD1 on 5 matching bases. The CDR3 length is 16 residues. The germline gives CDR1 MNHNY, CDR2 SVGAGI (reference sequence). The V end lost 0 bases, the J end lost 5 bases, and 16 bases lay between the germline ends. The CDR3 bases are TGTGCCAGCAGTTACTCTGGGACGCGGGGTGGGTATGGCTACACCTTC. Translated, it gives CASSYSGTRGGYGYTF.

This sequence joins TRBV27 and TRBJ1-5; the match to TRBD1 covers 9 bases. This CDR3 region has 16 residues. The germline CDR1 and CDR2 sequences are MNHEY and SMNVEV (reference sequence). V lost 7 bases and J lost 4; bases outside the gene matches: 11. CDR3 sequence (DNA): TGTGCCAGCACCCTACAGGGGGCGTCTTGGAATCAGCCCCAGCATTTT. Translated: CASTLQGASWNQPQHF.

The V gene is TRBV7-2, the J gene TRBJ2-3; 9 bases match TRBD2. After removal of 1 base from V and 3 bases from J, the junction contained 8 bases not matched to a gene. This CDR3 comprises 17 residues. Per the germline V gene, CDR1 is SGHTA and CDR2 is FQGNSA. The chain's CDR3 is CASSLVSLAGMTDTQYF. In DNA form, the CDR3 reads TGTGCCAGCAGCTTAGTGTCCCTAGCGGGGATGACAGATACGCAGTATTTT. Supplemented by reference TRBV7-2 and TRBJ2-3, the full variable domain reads GAGVSQSPSNKVTEKGKDVELRCDPISGHTALYWYRQSLGQGLEFLIYFQGNSAPDKSGLPSDRFSAERTGGSVSTLTIQRTQQEDSAVYLCASSLVSLAGMTDTQYFGPGTRLTVL.

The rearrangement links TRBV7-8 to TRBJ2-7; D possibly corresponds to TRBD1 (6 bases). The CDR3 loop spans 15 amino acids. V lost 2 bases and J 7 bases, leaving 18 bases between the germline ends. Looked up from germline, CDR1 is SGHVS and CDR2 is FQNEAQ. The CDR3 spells CASSLSAQGLPEQYF. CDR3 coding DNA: TGTGCCAGCAGCTTATCGGCACAGGGCCTACCAGAGCAGTACTTC. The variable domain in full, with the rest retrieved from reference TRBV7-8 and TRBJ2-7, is GAGVSQSPRYKVAKRGQDVALRCDPISGHVSLFWYQQALGQGPEFLTYFQNEAQLDKSGLPSDRFFAERPEGSVSTLKIQRTQQEDSAVYLCASSLSAQGLPEQYFGPGTRLTVT.

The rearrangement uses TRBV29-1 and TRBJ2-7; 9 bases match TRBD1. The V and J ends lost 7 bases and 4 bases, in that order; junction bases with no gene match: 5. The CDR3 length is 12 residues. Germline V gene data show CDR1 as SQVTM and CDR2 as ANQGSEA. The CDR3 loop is CSATGGFYEQYF. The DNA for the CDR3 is TGCAGCGCTACAGGGGGCTTTTACGAGCAGTACTTC.

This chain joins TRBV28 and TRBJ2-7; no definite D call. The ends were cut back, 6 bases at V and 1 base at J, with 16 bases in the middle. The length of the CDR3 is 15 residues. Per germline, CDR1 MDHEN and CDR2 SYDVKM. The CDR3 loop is CASSRFLGASYEQYF. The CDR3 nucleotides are TGTGCCAGCAGCCGATTCCTAGGAGCTTCCTACGAGCAGTACTTC.

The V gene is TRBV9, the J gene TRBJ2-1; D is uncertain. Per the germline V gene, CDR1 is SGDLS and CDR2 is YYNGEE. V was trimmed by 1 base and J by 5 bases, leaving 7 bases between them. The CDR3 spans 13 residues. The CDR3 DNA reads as TGTGCCAGCAGCGTAAGCATCAACAATGAGCAGTTCTTC. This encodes CASSVSINNEQFF.

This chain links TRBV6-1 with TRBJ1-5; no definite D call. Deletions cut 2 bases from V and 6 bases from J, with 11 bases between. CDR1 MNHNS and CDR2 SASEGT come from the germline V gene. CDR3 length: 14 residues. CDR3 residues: CASSESRIGQPQHF. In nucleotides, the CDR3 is TGTGCCAGCAGTGAAAGCAGAATAGGTCAGCCCCAGCATTTT.

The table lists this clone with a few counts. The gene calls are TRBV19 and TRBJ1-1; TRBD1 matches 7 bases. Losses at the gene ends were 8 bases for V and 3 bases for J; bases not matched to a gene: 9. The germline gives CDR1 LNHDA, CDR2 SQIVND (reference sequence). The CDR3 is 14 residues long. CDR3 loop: CASRDSSFYTEAFF. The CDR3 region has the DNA TGTGCCAGTCGGGACAGTAGCTTTTACACTGAAGCTTTCTTT.

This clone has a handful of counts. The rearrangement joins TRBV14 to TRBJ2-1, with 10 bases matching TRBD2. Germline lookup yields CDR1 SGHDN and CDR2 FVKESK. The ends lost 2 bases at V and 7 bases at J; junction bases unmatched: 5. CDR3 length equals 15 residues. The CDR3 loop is CASSQLAGVFNEQFF. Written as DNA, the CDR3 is TGTGCCAGCAGCCAACTAGCGGGAGTATTTAATGAGCAGTTCTTC.

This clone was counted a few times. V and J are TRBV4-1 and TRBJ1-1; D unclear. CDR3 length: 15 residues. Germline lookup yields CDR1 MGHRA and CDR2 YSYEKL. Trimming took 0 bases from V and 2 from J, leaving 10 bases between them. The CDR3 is CASSQEVSRNTEAFF. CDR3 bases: TGCGCCAGCAGCCAAGAGGTGAGCAGAAACACTGAAGCTTTCTTT.

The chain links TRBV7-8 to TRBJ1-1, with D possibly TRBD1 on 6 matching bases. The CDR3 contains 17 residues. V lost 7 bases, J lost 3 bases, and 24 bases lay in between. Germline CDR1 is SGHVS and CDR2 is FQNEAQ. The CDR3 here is CASTPRPARGRDTEAFF. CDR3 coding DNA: TGTGCCAGCACCCCCCGGCCCGCGCGGGGGCGAGACACTGAAGCTTTCTTT. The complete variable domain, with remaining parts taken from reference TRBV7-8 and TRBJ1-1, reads GAGVSQSPRYKVAKRGQDVALRCDPISGHVSLFWYQQALGQGPEFLTYFQNEAQLDKSGLPSDRFFAERPEGSVSTLKIQRTQQEDSAVYLCASTPRPARGRDTEAFFGQGTRLTVV.

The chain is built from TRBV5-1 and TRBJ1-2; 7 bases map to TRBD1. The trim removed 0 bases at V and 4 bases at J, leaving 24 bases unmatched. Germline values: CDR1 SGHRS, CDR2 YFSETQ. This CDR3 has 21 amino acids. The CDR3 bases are TGCGCCAGCAGCTTGGCTCAAGACAGGGCGCCTCAGATCCAACTCTTCTATGGCTACACCTTC. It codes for CASSLAQDRAPQIQLFYGYTF. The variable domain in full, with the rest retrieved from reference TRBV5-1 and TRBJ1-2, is KAGVTQTPRYLIKTRGQQVTLSCSPISGHRSVSWYQQTPGQGLQFLFEYFSETQRNKGNFPGRFSGRQFSNSRSEMNVSTLELGDSALYLCASSLAQDRAPQIQLFYGYTFGSGTRLTVV.

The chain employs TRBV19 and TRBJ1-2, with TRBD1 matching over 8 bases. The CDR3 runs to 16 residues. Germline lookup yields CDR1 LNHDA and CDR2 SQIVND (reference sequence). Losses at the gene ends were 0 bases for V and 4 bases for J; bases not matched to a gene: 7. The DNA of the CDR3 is TGTGCCAGTAGTATAGAGCGATTGACAGGGGCCTATGGCTACACCTTC. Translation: CASSIERLTGAYGYTF.

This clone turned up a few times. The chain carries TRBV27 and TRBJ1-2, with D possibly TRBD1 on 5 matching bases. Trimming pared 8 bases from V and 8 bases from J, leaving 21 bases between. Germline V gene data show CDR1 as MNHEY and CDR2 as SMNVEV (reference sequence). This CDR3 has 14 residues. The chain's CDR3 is CASRGPFGAWGYTF. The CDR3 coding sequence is TGTGCCAGCCGAGGTCCTTTTGGGGCGTGGGGCTACACCTTC.

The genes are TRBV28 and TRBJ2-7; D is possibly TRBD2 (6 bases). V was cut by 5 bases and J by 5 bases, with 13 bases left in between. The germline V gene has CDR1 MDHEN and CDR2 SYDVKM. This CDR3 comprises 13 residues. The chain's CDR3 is CASSKTSRHEQYF. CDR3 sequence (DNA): TGTGCCAGCAGTAAGACTAGTCGCCACGAGCAGTACTTC.

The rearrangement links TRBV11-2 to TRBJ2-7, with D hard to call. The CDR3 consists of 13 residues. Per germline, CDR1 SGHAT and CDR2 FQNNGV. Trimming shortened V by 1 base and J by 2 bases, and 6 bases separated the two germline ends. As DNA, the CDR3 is TGTGCCAGCAGCTTAGGGGTCGCCTACGAGCAGTACTTC. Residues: CASSLGVAYEQYF.

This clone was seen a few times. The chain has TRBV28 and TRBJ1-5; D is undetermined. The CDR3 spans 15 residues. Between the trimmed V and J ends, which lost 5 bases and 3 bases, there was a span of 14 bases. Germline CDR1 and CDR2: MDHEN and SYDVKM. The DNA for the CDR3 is TGTGCCAGCAGTCCCCCGGCCGGTTCCAATCAGCCCCAGCATTTT. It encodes CASSPPAGSNQPQHF.